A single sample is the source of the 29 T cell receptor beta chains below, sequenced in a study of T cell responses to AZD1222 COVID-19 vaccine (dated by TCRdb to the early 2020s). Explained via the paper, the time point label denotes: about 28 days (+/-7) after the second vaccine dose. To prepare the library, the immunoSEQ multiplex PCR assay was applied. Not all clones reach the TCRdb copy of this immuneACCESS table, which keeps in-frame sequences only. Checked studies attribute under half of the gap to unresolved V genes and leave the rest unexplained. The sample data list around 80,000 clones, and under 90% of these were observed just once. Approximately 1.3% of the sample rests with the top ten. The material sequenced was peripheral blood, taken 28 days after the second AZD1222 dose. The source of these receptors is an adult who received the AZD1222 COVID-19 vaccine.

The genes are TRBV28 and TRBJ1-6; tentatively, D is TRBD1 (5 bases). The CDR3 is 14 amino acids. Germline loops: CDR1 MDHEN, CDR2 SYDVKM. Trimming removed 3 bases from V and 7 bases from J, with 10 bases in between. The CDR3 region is CASSFGGGNSPLHF. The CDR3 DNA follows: TGTGCCAGCAGTTTCGGGGGGGGGAATTCACCCCTCCACTTT.

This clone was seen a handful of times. The DNA of the CDR3 is TGTGCCAGCAGCTTAGACTCGGGACTAGGGGGGAATGAGCAGTTCTTC. It translates to CASSLDSGLGGNEQFF. The J gene is TRBJ2-1, the V gene TRBV7-2; 8 nucleotides agree with TRBD2. The CDR3 has 16 residues. Losses at the gene ends were 1 base for V and 7 bases for J; bases not matched to a gene: 9. The germline V gene has CDR1 SGHTA and CDR2 FQGNSA.

The CDR3 region has the DNA TGTGCCAGCAGCGTAGGTGGGGCGAGCTCCTACAATGAGCAGTTCTTC. Its translation: CASSVGGASSYNEQFF. The chain links TRBV9 to TRBJ2-1, with D possibly being TRBD1 (5 bases). Germline CDR1 and CDR2: SGDLS and YYNGEE. CDR3 size: 16 residues. The ends were cut back, 0 bases at V and 0 bases at J, with 10 bases in the middle.

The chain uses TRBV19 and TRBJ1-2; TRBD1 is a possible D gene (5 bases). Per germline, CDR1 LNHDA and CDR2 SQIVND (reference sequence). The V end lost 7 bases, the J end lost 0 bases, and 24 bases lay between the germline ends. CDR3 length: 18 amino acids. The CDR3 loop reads CASKELPGRPRANYGYTF. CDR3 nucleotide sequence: TGTGCCAGTAAGGAACTACCGGGACGGCCGAGAGCTAACTATGGCTACACCTTC.

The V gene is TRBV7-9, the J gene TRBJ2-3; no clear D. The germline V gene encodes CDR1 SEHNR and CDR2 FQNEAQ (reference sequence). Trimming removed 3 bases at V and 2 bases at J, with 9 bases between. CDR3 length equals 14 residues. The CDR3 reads CASSFGPYTDTQYF. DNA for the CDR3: TGTGCCAGCAGCTTCGGCCCATACACAGATACGCAGTATTTT. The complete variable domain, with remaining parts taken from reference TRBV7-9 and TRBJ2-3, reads DTGVSQNPRHKITKRGQNVTFRCDPISEHNRLYWYRQTLGQGPEFLTYFQNEAQLEKSRLLSDRFSAERPKGSFSTLEIQRTEQGDSAMYLCASSFGPYTDTQYFGPGTRLTVL.

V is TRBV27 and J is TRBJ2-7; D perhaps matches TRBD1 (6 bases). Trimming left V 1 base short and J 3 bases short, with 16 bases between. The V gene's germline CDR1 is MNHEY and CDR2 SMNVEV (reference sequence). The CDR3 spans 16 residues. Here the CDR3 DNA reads TGTGCCAGCAGTTTATGGACCCCGGGCAGGGGCTACGAGCAGTACTTC. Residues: CASSLWTPGRGYEQYF.

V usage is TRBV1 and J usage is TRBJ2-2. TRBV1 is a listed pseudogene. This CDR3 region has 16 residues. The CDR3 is CTSSQRGTQGTGELFF. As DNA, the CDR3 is TGCACCAGCAGCCAACGGGGGACTCAGGGGACCGGGGAGCTGTTTTTT.

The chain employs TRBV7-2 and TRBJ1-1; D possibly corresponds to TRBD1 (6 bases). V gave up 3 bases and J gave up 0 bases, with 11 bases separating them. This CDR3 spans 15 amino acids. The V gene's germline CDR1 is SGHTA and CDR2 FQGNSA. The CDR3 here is CASSLRGGVNTEAFF. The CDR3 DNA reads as TGTGCCAGCAGCTTGAGAGGGGGGGTGAACACTGAAGCTTTCTTT.

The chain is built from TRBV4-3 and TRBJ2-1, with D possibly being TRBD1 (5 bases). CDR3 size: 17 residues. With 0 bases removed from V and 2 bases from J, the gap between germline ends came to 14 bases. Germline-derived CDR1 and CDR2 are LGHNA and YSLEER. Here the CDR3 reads CASSQDETGGTYNEQFF. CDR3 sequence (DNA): TGCGCCAGCAGCCAAGATGAAACAGGTGGGACCTACAATGAGCAGTTCTTC.

This chain's CDR3 is CASSQDPTETQYF. The CDR3, as DNA: TGTGCCAGCAGCCAAGACCCCACGGAGACCCAGTACTTC. The rearrangement uses TRBV3-1 (or the pseudogene TRBV3-2) and TRBJ2-5; no firm D call. The germline V and J ends were trimmed by 0 bases and 5 bases, with 7 bases remaining between them. The CDR3 contains 13 residues. Germline values: CDR1 LGHDT, CDR2 YNNKEL (reference sequence).

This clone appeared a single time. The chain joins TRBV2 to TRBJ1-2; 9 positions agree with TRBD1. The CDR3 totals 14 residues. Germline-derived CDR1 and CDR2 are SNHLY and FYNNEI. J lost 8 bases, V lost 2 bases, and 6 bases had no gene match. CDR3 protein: CASSEPQGARGYTF. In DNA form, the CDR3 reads TGTGCCAGCAGTGAACCACAGGGGGCGCGGGGCTACACCTTC.

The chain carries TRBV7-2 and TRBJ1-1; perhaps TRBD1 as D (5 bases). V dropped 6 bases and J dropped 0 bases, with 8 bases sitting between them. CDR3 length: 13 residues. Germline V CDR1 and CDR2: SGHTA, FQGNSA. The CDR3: CASRIGVNTEAFF. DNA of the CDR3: TGTGCCAGCAGGATAGGGGTGAACACTGAAGCTTTCTTT.

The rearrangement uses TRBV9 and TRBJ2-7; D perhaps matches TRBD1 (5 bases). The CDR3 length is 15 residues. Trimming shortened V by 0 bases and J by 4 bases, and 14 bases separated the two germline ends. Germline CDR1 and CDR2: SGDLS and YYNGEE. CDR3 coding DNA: TGTGCCAGCAGCGTAGAGCCCGTAAGGGGTTACGAGCAGTACTTC. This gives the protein CASSVEPVRGYEQYF. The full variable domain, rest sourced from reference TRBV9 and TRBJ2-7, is DSGVTQTPKHLITATGQRVTLRCSPRSGDLSVYWYQQSLDQGLQFLIQYYNGEERAKGNILERFSAQQFPDLHSELNLSSLELGDSALYFCASSVEPVRGYEQYFGPGTRLTVT.

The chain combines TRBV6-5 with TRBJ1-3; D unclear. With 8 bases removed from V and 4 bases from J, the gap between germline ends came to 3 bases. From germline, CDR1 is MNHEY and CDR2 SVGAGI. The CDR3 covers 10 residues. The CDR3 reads CASGGNTIYF. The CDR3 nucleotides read TGTGCCAGCGGAGGAAACACCATATATTTT.

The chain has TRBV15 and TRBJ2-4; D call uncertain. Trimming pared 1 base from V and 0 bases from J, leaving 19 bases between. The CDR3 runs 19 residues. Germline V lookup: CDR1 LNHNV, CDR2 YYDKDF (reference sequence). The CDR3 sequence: CATSRALDLGSLAKNIQYF. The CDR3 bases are TGTGCCACCAGCAGAGCCCTTGATTTGGGGTCATTAGCCAAAAACATTCAGTACTTC.

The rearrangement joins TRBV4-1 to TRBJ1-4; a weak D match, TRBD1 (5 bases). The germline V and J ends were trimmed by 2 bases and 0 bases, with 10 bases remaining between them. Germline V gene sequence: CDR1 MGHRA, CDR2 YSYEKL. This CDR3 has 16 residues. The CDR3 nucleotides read TGCGCCAGCAGCCAATCAGGGCAGACAACTAATGAAAAACTGTTTTTT. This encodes CASSQSGQTTNEKLFF.

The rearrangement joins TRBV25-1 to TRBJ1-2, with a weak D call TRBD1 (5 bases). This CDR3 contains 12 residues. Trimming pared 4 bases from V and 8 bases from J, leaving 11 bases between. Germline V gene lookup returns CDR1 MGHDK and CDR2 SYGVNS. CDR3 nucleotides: TGTGCCAGCAGTGCTGACAGAGGCGGCTACACCTTC. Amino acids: CASSADRGGYTF.

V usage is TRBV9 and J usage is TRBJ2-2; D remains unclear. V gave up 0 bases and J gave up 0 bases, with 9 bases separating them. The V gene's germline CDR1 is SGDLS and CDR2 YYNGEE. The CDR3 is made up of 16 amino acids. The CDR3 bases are TGTGCCAGCAGCGTAGCAGTCTACGCGAACACCGGGGAGCTGTTTTTT. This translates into CASSVAVYANTGELFF.

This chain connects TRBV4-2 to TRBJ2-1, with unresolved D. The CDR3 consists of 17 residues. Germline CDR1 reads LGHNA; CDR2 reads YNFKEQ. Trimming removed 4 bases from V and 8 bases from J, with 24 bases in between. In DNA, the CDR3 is TGTGCCAGCAGCCCCCACTCTGGTCCAGAGCCTGGGGATGAGCAGTTCTTC. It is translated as CASSPHSGPEPGDEQFF.

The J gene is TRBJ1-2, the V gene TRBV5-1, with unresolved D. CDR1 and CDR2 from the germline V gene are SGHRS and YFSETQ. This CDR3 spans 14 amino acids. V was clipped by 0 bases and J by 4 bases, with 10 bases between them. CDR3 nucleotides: TGCGCCAGCAGCTTGGTGCACGAGCCCTATGGCTACACCTTC. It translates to CASSLVHEPYGYTF. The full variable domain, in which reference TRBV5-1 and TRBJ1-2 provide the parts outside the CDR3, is KAGVTQTPRYLIKTRGQQVTLSCSPISGHRSVSWYQQTPGQGLQFLFEYFSETQRNKGNFPGRFSGRQFSNSRSEMNVSTLELGDSALYLCASSLVHEPYGYTFGSGTRLTVV.

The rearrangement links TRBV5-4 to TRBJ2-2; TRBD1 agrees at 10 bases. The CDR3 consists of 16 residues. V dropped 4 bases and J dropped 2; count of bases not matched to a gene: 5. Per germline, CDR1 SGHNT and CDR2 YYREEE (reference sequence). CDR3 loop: CASSLRDRGNTGELFF. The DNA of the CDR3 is TGTGCCAGCAGCCTCCGGGACAGGGGAAACACCGGGGAGCTGTTTTTT.

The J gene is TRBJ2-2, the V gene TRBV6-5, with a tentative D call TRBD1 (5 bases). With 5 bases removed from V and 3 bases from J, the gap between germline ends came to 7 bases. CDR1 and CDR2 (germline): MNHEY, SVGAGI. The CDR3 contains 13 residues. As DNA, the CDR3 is TGTGCCAGCAGTCAACAGGACACCGGGGAGCTGTTTTTT. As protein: CASSQQDTGELFF.

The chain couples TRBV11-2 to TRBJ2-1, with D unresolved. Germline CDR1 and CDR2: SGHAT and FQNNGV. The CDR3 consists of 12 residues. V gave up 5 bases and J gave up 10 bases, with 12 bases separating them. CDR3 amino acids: CASSPRRGEQFF. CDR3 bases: TGTGCCAGCAGCCCCAGACGTGGCGAGCAGTTCTTC.

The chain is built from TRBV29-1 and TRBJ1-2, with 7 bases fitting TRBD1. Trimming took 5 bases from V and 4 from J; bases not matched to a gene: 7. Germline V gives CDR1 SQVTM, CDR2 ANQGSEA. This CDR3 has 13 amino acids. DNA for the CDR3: TGCAGCGTTACAGGGGACGGCTTCTATGGCTACACCTTC. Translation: CSVTGDGFYGYTF.

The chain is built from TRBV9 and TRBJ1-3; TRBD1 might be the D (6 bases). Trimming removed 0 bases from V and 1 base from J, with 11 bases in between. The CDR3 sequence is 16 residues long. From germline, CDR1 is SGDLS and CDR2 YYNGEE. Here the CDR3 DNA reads TGTGCCAGCAGCGTAGACGAAGGGGGATCTGGAAACACCATATATTTT. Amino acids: CASSVDEGGSGNTIYF.

CDR3 protein: CASSARTGTSTDTQYF. In nucleotides, the CDR3 is TGTGCCAGCTCGGCTAGGACGGGAACTAGCACAGATACGCAGTATTTT. The V call is TRBV9, the J call TRBJ2-3; tentative D call: TRBD2 (5 bases). CDR1 SGDLS and CDR2 YYNGEE come from the germline V gene. V lost 7 bases, J lost 0 bases, and 18 bases lay in between. This CDR3 spans 16 amino acids.

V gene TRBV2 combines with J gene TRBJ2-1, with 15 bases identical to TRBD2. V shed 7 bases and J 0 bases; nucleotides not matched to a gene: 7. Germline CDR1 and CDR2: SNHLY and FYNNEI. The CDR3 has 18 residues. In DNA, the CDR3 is TGTGCCAGCACCCTCCGGACTAGCGGGAGGGGCTCCTACAATGAGCAGTTCTTC. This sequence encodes CASTLRTSGRGSYNEQFF.

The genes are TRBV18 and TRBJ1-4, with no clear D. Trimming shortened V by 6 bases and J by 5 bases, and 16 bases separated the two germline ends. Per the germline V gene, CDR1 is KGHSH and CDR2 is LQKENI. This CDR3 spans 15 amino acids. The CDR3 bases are TGTGCCAGCTCGCTTTCAGTCGACTGGAATGAAAAACTGTTTTTT. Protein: CASSLSVDWNEKLFF.

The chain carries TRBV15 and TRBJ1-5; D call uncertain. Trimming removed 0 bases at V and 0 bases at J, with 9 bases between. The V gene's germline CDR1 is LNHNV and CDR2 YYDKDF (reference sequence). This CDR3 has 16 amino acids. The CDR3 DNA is TGTGCCACCAGCAGAGATGGTGCGAATAGCAATCAGCCCCAGCATTTT. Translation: CATSRDGANSNQPQHF.